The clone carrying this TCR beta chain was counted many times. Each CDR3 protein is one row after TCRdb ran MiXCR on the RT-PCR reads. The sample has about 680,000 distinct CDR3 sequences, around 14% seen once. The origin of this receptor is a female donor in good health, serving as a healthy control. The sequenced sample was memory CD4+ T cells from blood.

The CDR3, as DNA: TGTGCCAGCAGCCCAAACAGGGATCTGAACTATGGCTACACCTTC. This gives the protein CASSPNRDLNYGYTF. The genes are TRBV12-3 or TRBV12-4 and TRBJ1-2; possibly TRBD1 for D (6 bases). The CDR3 contains 15 residues. Trimming took 6 bases from V and 2 from J, leaving 16 bases between them.